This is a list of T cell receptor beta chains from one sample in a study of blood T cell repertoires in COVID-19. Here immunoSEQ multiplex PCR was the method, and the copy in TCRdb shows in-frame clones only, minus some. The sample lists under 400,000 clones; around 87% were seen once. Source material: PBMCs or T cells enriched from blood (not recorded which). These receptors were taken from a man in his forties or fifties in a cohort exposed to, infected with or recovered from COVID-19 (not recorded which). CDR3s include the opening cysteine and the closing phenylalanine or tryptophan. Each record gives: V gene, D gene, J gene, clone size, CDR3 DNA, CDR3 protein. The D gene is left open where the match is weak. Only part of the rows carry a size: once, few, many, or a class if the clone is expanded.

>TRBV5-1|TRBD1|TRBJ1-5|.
TGCGCCAGCAGCTTGGACCTCCCCACTGGGGACAGGGGGCGCCTTATCCGCGGCCAGCCCCAGCATTTT
CASSLDLPTGDRGRLIRGQPQHF
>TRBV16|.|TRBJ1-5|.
TGTGCCAGCAGCCTCTCCAGACAGACCATCGACCCCCAGCATTTT
CASSLSRQTIDPQHF
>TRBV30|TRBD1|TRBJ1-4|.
TGTGCCTGGAGCCGGGACAGGGGAAGTGAAAAACTGTTTTTT
CAWSRDRGSEKLFF
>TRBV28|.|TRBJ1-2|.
TGTGCCAGCAGTTTATCCCGCGGCCAGACCTTC
CASSLSRGQTF
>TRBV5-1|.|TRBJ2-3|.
TGCGCCAGCAGCTTGACAGGCACAAGCACGGCAGATACGCAGTATTTT
CASSLTGTSTADTQYF
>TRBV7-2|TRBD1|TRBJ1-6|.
TGTGCCAGCAGCTTGGGGACAGACCGGGGTTCACCCCTCCACTTT
CASSLGTDRGSPLHF
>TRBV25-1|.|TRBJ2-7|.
TGTGCCAGCAGTGGGACAGTCTACGAGCAGTACTTC
CASSGTVYEQYF
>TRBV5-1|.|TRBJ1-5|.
TGCGCCAGCAGCCCTGACGGACAGTTCAATCAGCCCCAGCATTTT
CASSPDGQFNQPQHF
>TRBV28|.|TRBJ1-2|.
TGTGCCAGCAGTTCCTCTACAGGATACGGCTACACCTTC
CASSSSTGYGYTF
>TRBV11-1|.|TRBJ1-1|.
TGTGCCAGCAGCCCCCCAGCGCGGGGGAACACTGAAGCTTTCTTT
CASSPPARGNTEAFF
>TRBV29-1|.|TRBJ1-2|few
TGCAGCGTTGAAGATACTAGAGGGATCTATGGCTACACCTTC
CSVEDTRGIYGYTF
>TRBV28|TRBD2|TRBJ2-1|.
TGTGCCAGCACCCGGACTAGCGGGAGGGCTGAGCAGTTCTTC
CASTRTSGRAEQFF